This T cell receptor beta chain was profiled in a study of blood T cell repertoires in COVID-19. Study overall: Donors in the United States, Italy and Spain gave samples during acute or convalescent COVID-19. PBMCs, B-cell-depleted T cells, or T cells provided the cDNA or gDNA that made up the material.

In the source study's methods: Estimation of nucleated cell counts relied on the amplification of reference gene primers. Clones were read by immunoSEQ multiplex PCR, and TCRdb kept only the in-frame ones, dropping some. V and J calls plus clone size are reproduced from that table; the DNA served to infer D and trimming. The sample lists some 180,000 clones, 70% to 90% seen once, with around 2% in the top ten. The length of the CDR3 is 19 residues. The germline gives CDR1 SGHTA, CDR2 FQGTGA. J gave up 5 bases and V 1 base, and 10 bases lay outside the gene matches. Input material: peripheral blood. This TCR was sampled from a man aged 45-65 years who had recovered from COVID-19. This sequence joins TRBV7-3 and TRBJ2-3; 15 bases fit TRBD2. Written as DNA, the CDR3 is TGTGCCAGCAGCTTAAACGCCGGGACTAGCGGGGGGCCAGGAGATACGCAGTATTTT. The encoded protein is CASSLNAGTSGGPGDTQYF.